A selection of T cell receptor beta chains follows, all from one sample in a study of blood T cells in healthy people across ages. A single record per CDR3 protein comes from TCRdb applying MiXCR to the 5' RACE reads. The profile covers 1,100,000 or so distinct CDR3 sequences, with under 45% appearing a single time and under 20% taken by the ten largest. Sequences were obtained from blood. These receptors all come from a woman aged 55-75 years in good health. CDR3s include the opening cysteine and the closing phenylalanine or tryptophan. D genes are given only for firm matches. A clone size is listed for some rows: how often the clone was seen (once, few, many), or a class if it is expanded.

d_call,v_call,clone_size,j_call,cdr3_nt,cdr3_aa
TRBD1,TRBV6-2/TRBV6-3,-,TRBJ2-5,TGTGCCAGCAGACCGACAGGGGGTTTGAACAATGAGCAGTACTTC,CASRPTGGLNNEQYF
TRBD2,TRBV6-5,few,TRBJ2-3,TGTGCCAGCAGTTACGGCAGGGACTACAACACAGATACGCAGTATTTT,CASSYGRDYNTDTQYF
-,TRBV27,few,TRBJ2-3,TGTGCCAGCAGTTACAAGGCGAGGGGGGATACGCAGTATTTT,CASSYKARGDTQYF
-,TRBV7-2,-,TRBJ2-1,TGTGCCAGCAACCTACGACCCGGTCCGCAGTTCTTC,CASNLRPGPQFF
-,TRBV20-1,few,TRBJ2-1,TGCAGTGCCAGACCCGGGAGCAGCTCCTACAATGAGCAGTTCTTC,CSARPGSSSYNEQFF
-,TRBV7-9,-,TRBJ2-7,TGTGCCTCACTGCCCGGCGACTCGCTCTCCTACGAGCAGTACTTC,CASLPGDSLSYEQYF
TRBD2,TRBV29-1,-,TRBJ2-7,TGCAGCGTTGGCGGACTAGCGGGAGTGTCCTACAATGAGCAGTACTTC,CSVGGLAGVSYNEQYF
TRBD2,TRBV2,-,TRBJ2-5,TGTGCCAGCAGCGGCGATAGACTAGCGTCGGAGACCCAGTACTTC,CASSGDRLASETQYF
-,TRBV6-5,-,TRBJ2-5,TGTGCCAGCAGTTGGGACTCAACCGAAGAGACCCAGTACTTC,CASSWDSTEETQYF
TRBD2,TRBV15,few,TRBJ2-5,TGTGCCACCAGCAGAGCGCTAGCGGGAGGGCAAGAGACCCAGTACTTC,CATSRALAGGQETQYF
TRBD2,TRBV2,once,TRBJ2-7,TGTGCGAAAGCGGGAGAGGGATACAATGAGCAGTACTTC,CAKAGEGYNEQYF
TRBD2,TRBV20-1,-,TRBJ2-5,TGCAGTGCTAGAGCCCAAGCTAGCGGGAGGGCGAGGGGCCAAGAGACCCAGTACTTC,CSARAQASGRARGQETQYF
TRBD1,TRBV12-3/TRBV12-4,once,TRBJ2-7,TGTGCCAGCAGTTTTGCAGGGGGCGCGGGGGAGCAGTACTTC,CASSFAGGAGEQYF
-,TRBV28,-,TRBJ2-7,TGTGCCAGCAGTTCACCAGGGAATTGGCCCTACGAGCAGTACTTC,CASSSPGNWPYEQYF
-,TRBV29-1,few,TRBJ2-1,TGCAGCGCAAGACTAGTTAGGGGTTACAATGAGCAGTTCTTC,CSARLVRGYNEQFF
-,TRBV30,-,TRBJ2-5,TGTGCCCGTTCGGAGTCCTACAATGAGCAGTACTTC,CARSESYNEQYF
TRBD1,TRBV28,-,TRBJ1-5,TGTGCCAGCAGTTTTCTGGACAGGGATGGTCAGCCCCAGCATTTT,CASSFLDRDGQPQHF
-,TRBV5-6,-,TRBJ2-3,TGTGCCAGCAGCGCCTTACTTAGCACAGATACGCAGTATTTT,CASSALLSTDTQYF
-,TRBV5-1,few,TRBJ2-7,TGCGCCAGCAGCTTGTTATTTCAGGGGACCTACGAGCAGTACTTC,CASSLLFQGTYEQYF
-,TRBV7-8,-,TRBJ2-7,TGTGCCAGCAGCTTAGAGGCGCCCCAAAGGACCTACGAGCAGTACTTC,CASSLEAPQRTYEQYF
TRBD2,TRBV11-2,-,TRBJ2-1,TGTGCCAGCAGCTTAGTGGCTGTTACTAGCGGGAAGGCCAATATAAATGAGCAGTTCTTC,CASSLVAVTSGKANINEQFF
-,TRBV10-3,-,TRBJ2-7,TGTGCCACGAAGGGGGTTAGCGGAGCTATCTACAATGAGCAGTACTTC,CATKGVSGAIYNEQYF
-,TRBV11-1,-,TRBJ2-3,TGTGCCAGCAGCCCCCGGTGGGGTCAGGTCAAATCAGATACGCAGTATTTT,CASSPRWGQVKSDTQYF
-,TRBV20-1,-,TRBJ2-3,TGCAGTGCTGTTTTGCCCCTGGGAAACACAGATACGCAGTATTTT,CSAVLPLGNTDTQYF
-,TRBV6-6,-,TRBJ1-2,TGTACCAGCAGTCGCACCCGGACAGAGCTCTATGGCTACACCTTC,CTSSRTRTELYGYTF
TRBD1,TRBV20-1,few,TRBJ1-5,TGCAGTGCTAGTTCCGGGACAGGGGGCTTAGGTCAGCCCCAGCATTTT,CSASSGTGGLGQPQHF
-,TRBV9,-,TRBJ2-7,TGTGCCAGCAACGAAAGGGGAGACGAGCAGTACTTC,CASNERGDEQYF
TRBD1,TRBV27,few,TRBJ2-3,TGTGCCACCAAACAGGGGCGCGGGGATACGCAGTATTTT,CATKQGRGDTQYF
TRBD2,TRBV27,few,TRBJ2-7,TGTGCCAGCAGTCCCCCACTAGCGGGAGGGCACGAGCAGTACTTC,CASSPPLAGGHEQYF
-,TRBV10-2,-,TRBJ2-3,TGCGCCAGCGGTGGTCTGGATGGCGCAGATACGCAGTATTTT,CASGGLDGADTQYF
TRBD2,TRBV4-1,-,TRBJ2-7,TGCGCCAGCAGCCAAGTGGGACTAGCATCCTACGAGCAGTACTTC,CASSQVGLASYEQYF
TRBD1,TRBV15,-,TRBJ2-7,TGTGCCACCAGCAAGGGACAGAGCAGCGAGCAGTACTTC,CATSKGQSSEQYF
-,TRBV20-1,few,TRBJ2-3,TGCAGCATCAAGTACTATCCGGAGGGGGTAGATACGCAGTATTTT,CSIKYYPEGVDTQYF
-,TRBV20-1,-,TRBJ2-1,TGCAGTGCTAGAGAAATGGCCTACAATGAGCAGTTCTTC,CSAREMAYNEQFF
TRBD1,TRBV6-5,many,TRBJ2-7,TGTGCCAGCAGTTACACCGGGACAGGGGCCTACGAGCAGTACTTC,CASSYTGTGAYEQYF
-,TRBV6-2/TRBV6-3,-,TRBJ2-7,TGTGCCAGCAGTTACACGGACCTCGCTACTACCGAGCAGTACTTC,CASSYTDLATTEQYF
TRBD2,TRBV9,-,TRBJ2-1,TGTGCCAGCAGCCTATGGACTAGCGGTGAGCAGTTCTTC,CASSLWTSGEQFF
TRBD2,TRBV15,-,TRBJ2-7,TGTGCCACCAGCGGACCTAGCGGGAGGGGTTTTGATGAGCAGTACTTC,CATSGPSGRGFDEQYF
-,TRBV28,-,TRBJ2-1,TGTGCCAGCAGTCCCCTCCGACAGGCCTCGAACGGGGAGCAGTTCTTC,CASSPLRQASNGEQFF
TRBD2,TRBV20-1,few,TRBJ2-7,TGCAGTGCTATCGGGACTAGCGGGAACTACGAGCAGTACTTC,CSAIGTSGNYEQYF